This T cell receptor beta chain was recorded in a study of glioma-infiltrating T cells. Study-level background: Low-grade gliomas were grade II; glioblastomas were grade IV at initial diagnosis. Sequencing aimed for about 4.5- to 10-fold coverage of about a million peripheral T cells. Regarding the study as a whole: Only very few CDR3 sequences appeared in both tissue and blood. Non-neoplastic patients had below-expected tissue-blood divergence, while all gliomas exceeded expectation.

The iRepertoire nested amplicon-rescue multiplex PCR amplified TCR alpha and beta CDR3s from RNA. MiXCR, applied by TCRdb to the multiplex PCR reads, yields one record per CDR3 protein. The profile covers a few hundred thousand distinct CDR3 sequences, with more than 35% appearing a single time and about 12% taken by the ten largest. On this clonotype: Its antigen is as yet unknown.

Deletions cut 2 bases from V and 13 bases from J, with 21 bases between. The CDR3 totals 15 residues. CDR1 MDHEN and CDR2 SYDVKM come from the germline V gene. Sequencing was done on a sample of glioma tissue, nonneoplastic brain tissue, or PBMCs (not recorded which). The receptor's source is a human donor with low-grade glioma or glioblastoma, undergoing nonglioma brain surgery, or in good health (not recorded which). The chain is built from TRBV28 and TRBJ2-1; D possibly uses TRBD1 or TRBD2 (6 bases each). The CDR3 here is CASSLREQGGETQFF. The CDR3 nucleotides are TGTGCCAGCAGTTTAAGGGAACAGGGAGGAGAGACCCAGTTCTTC.